The clone carrying this TCR beta chain was observed many times. The record originates from a study of blood T cell repertoires in COVID-19. Profiling relied on immunoSEQ multiplex PCR, and the TCRdb table lists in-frame clones only, not all of them. This table holds 250,000 to 350,000 clones, 87% found once. This CDR3 is 14 amino acids long. V lost 1 base and J lost 5, with 12 bases in between. Looked up from germline, CDR1 is SGHRS and CDR2 is YFSETQ. The sequenced sample was peripheral blood. The source is a woman aged 50 to 60 who had recovered from COVID-19. This chain uses TRBV5-1 with TRBJ1-1; no reliable D call. The CDR3 DNA reads TGCGCCAGCAGCTTGTCCGGGGTTGAGACTGAAGCTTTCTTT. It codes for CASSLSGVETEAFF.